Shown below are 7 T cell receptor beta chains from a single sample sequenced in a study of T cells in localized non-small cell lung cancer. Using immunoSEQ multiplex PCR, the repertoire was profiled, and TCRdb retains in-frame clones only, with some absent. The sample contains about 23,000 clones, roughly 87% of which appear only once. Material: peripheral blood, obtained before any cancer treatment. These receptors were taken from a male donor aged 60 or older with stage I squamous cell lung carcinoma.

This chain connects TRBV30 to TRBJ1-1; D unclear. Trimming stripped 7 bases from V and 4 bases from J, with 7 bases between. Per germline, CDR1 GTSNPN and CDR2 SVGIG (reference sequence). This CDR3 is 10 amino acids long. As DNA, the CDR3 is TGTGCCTCCGGGGTCACTGAAGCTTTCTTT. This gives the protein CASGVTEAFF.

The chain has TRBV5-6 and TRBJ2-7; 10 bases are shared with TRBD1. The germline V gene encodes CDR1 SGHDT and CDR2 YYEEEE. This CDR3 region has 15 residues. V was pared by 6 bases and J by 4 bases, with 10 bases of the junction left unmatched. The CDR3 is CASTNVDRGDYEQYF. The CDR3, as DNA: TGTGCCAGCACCAACGTGGACAGGGGGGATTACGAGCAGTACTTC.

The rearrangement links TRBV4-1 to TRBJ1-2; D gene uncertain. The CDR3 has 17 amino acids. CDR1 is MGHRA, CDR2 YSYEKL, per germline. Trimming removed 0 bases at V and 1 base at J, with 15 bases between. CDR3 DNA: TGCGCCAGCAGCCAAGATCACAACATCCCTCTTAACTATGGCTACACCTTC. Protein: CASSQDHNIPLNYGYTF.

The chain carries TRBV5-1 and TRBJ2-4, with a possible D match to TRBD2 (6 bases). Between the trimmed V and J ends, which lost 0 bases and 6 bases, there was a span of 10 bases. The V gene's germline CDR1 is SGHRS and CDR2 YFSETQ. This CDR3 is 14 amino acids long. The CDR3, as DNA: TGCGCCAGCAGCTTGGGACTAGTCTCAAACATTCAGTACTTC. Amino acid sequence: CASSLGLVSNIQYF.

The chain is built from TRBV5-1 and TRBJ2-7, with 7 bases that match TRBD2. The CDR3 runs 15 residues. CDR1 is SGHRS and CDR2 is YFSETQ in the germline V gene. J gave up 8 bases and V 4 bases, and 15 bases lay outside the gene matches. The CDR3 sequence is CASSMGTTAFSQQYF. The DNA for the CDR3 is TGCGCCAGCAGCATGGGGACTACGGCTTTTTCACAGCAGTACTTC.

This rearrangement joins TRBV7-9 to TRBJ1-5; D remains ambiguous. The germline gives CDR1 SEHNR, CDR2 FQNEAQ (reference sequence). V was shortened by 1 base and J by 4 bases, with 8 bases between the two germline ends. This CDR3 has 14 residues. CDR3 in DNA: TGTGCCAGCAGCTTAGGGATAGGGAATCAGCCCCAGCATTTT. As protein: CASSLGIGNQPQHF.

This clone was recorded once. The chain couples TRBV7-6 to TRBJ2-2; D call uncertain. The CDR3 has 13 amino acids. The V and J ends lost 3 bases and 1 base respectively, with 3 bases between them. The V gene's germline CDR1 is SGHVS and CDR2 FNYEAQ. DNA for the CDR3: TGTGCCAGCAGCTTGGGGAACACCGGGGAGCTGTTTTTT. Its protein product is CASSLGNTGELFF.